The sequence of this TCR beta chain was determined in a study of cytomegalovirus exposure and HLA in healthy donors. Whole-study findings and limits: Researchers left out some V segments, among them TRBV6-2 and TRBV6-3, as indistinguishable.

The CDR3 length is 13 residues. The germline V and J ends were trimmed by 11 bases and 5 bases, with 16 bases remaining between them. Germline CDR1 and CDR2: LNHNV and YYDKDF (reference sequence). With regard to this clone: Its antigen is unknown.

Both 60 Vbeta primers and 13 Jbeta primers went into the PCR. Some clones are missing from TCRdb's copy, which holds only in-frame ones; the method was immunoSEQ multiplex PCR. The sample includes some 170,000 clones, just under 80% seen only once; the top ten take roughly 9.7%. Material for sequencing was PBMCs. This chain connects TRBV15 to TRBJ1-5; TRBD1 might be the D (5 bases). This TCR was recovered from a man between 18 and 29 years old in good health and CMV-seropositive. CDR3: CAVTAGNDQPQHF. As DNA, the CDR3 is TGTGCCGTTACGGCAGGGAATGATCAGCCCCAGCATTTT.